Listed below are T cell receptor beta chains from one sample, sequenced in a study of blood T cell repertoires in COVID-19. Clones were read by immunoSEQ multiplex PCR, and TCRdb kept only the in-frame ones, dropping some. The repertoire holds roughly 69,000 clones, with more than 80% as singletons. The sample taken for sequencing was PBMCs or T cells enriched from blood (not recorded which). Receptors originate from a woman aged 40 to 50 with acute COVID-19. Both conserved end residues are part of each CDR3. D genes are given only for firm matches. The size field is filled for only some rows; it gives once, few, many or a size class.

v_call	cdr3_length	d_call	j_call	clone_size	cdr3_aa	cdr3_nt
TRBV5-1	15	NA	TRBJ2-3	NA	CASSLDGVSTDTQYF	TGCGCCAGCAGCTTGGACGGGGTTAGCACAGATACGCAGTATTTT
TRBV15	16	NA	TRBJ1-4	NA	CATSRVGGATNEKLFF	TGTGCCACCAGCAGAGTAGGGGGGGCAACTAATGAAAAACTGTTTTTT
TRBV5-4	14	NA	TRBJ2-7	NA	CASSSETGDYEQYF	TGTGCCAGCAGCTCCGAGACAGGAGACTACGAGCAGTACTTC
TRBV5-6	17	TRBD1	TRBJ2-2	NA	CASSLAGYRGPTGELFF	TGTGCCAGCAGCTTGGCCGGGTACAGGGGGCCCACCGGGGAGCTGTTTTTT
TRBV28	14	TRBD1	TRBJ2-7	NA	CASSPGTGGYEQYF	TGTGCCAGCAGCCCCGGGACAGGGGGCTACGAGCAGTACTTC
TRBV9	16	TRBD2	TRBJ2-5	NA	CASSVDRGGPQETQYF	TGTGCCAGCAGCGTAGACCGGGGGGGCCCCCAAGAGACCCAGTACTTC
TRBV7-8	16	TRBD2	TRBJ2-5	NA	CASSLDRGVFQETQYF	TGTGCCAGCAGCTTAGACCGGGGGGTGTTTCAAGAGACCCAGTACTTC
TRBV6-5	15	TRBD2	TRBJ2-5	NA	CASRSGSRYQETQYF	TGTGCCAGTCGTAGCGGGAGCCGGTACCAAGAGACCCAGTACTTC
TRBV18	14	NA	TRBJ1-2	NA	CASSQLAGPHGYTF	TGTGCCAGCTCCCAATTAGCGGGGCCTCATGGCTACACCTTC
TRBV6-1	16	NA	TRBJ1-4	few	CASSEAGVTTNEKLFF	TGTGCCAGCAGTGAAGCGGGAGTAACAACTAATGAAAAACTGTTTTTT
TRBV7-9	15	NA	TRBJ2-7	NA	CASSLPPGHLYEQYF	TGTGCCAGCAGCTTACCTCCGGGACACCTCTACGAGCAGTACTTC
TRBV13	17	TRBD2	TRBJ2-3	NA	CASSFSGLAFGTDTQYF	TGTGCCAGCAGCTTCTCCGGACTAGCTTTTGGGACAGATACGCAGTATTTT
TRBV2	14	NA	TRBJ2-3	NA	CASRERFRGDTQYF	TGTGCCAGCAGGGAAAGGTTTCGGGGTGATACGCAGTATTTT
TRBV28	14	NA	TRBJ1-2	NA	CASRLMTGNYGYTF	TGTGCCAGCAGACTTATGACAGGAAACTATGGCTACACCTTC
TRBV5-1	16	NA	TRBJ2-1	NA	CASSLGGRGGYNEQFF	TGCGCCAGCAGCTTGGGGGGCAGGGGAGGGTACAATGAGCAGTTCTTC
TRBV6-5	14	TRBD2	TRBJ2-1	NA	CATLLAGYYNEQFF	TGTGCCACCTTACTAGCGGGGTACTACAATGAGCAGTTCTTC
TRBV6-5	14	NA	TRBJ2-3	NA	CASEVRVGRFTQYF	TGTGCCAGCGAGGTGCGGGTAGGGAGATTTACGCAGTATTTT
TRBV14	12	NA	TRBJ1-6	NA	CASSPNRVNLHF	TGTGCCAGCAGCCCGAACAGGGTAAACCTCCACTTT
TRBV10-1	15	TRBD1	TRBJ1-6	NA	CASSGDRDPSSPLHF	TGCGCCAGCAGTGGGGACAGGGACCCTTCGTCACCCCTCCACTTT
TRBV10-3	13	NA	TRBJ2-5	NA	CATLTGLGETQYF	TGTGCCACCCTTACAGGGTTAGGAGAGACCCAGTACTTC
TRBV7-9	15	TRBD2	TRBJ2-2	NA	CASKLAGSNTGELFF	TGTGCCAGCAAGCTAGCGGGGTCCAACACCGGGGAGCTGTTTTTT
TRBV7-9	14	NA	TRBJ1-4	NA	CASSRGAINEKLFF	TGTGCCAGCAGCAGGGGGGCGATTAATGAAAAACTGTTTTTT
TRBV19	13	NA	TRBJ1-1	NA	CASIRESRTEAFF	TGTGCCAGTATCCGAGAGTCCCGAACTGAAGCTTTCTTT
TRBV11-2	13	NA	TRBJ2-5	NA	CASSLSSQETQYF	TGTGCCAGCAGCTTGTCCAGCCAAGAGACCCAGTACTTC
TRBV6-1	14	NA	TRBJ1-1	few	CASSEPGLNTEAFF	TGTGCCAGCAGTGAACCAGGGTTGAACACTGAAGCTTTCTTT
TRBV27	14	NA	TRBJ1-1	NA	CASSLNPGVTEAFF	TGTGCCAGCAGTCTAAATCCAGGCGTCACTGAAGCTTTCTTT
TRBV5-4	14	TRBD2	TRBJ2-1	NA	CASSLGNGGVEQFF	TGTGCCAGCAGCTTAGGCAACGGGGGGGTTGAGCAGTTCTTC
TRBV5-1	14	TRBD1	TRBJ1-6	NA	CASSTRTGNSPLHF	TGCGCCAGCAGCACAAGGACAGGAAATTCACCCCTCCACTTT
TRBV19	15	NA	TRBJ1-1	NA	CASSIWPGLSTEAFF	TGTGCCAGTAGTATCTGGCCCGGGTTGTCTACTGAAGCTTTCTTT
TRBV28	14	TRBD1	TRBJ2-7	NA	CASRTYRGVDEQYF	TGTGCCAGCAGGACCTACAGGGGAGTCGACGAGCAGTACTTC
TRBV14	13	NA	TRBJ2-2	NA	CASSQALSGELFF	TGTGCCAGCAGCCAAGCCTTATCCGGGGAGCTGTTTTTT